The 16 T cell receptor beta chains below come from one sample, sequenced in a study of response to subunit inactivated influenza vaccine. TCRdb recomputed calls from the RT-PCR reads with MiXCR, one row per CDR3 protein. The sample includes 650,000 to 850,000 distinct CDR3 sequences, approximately 13% of them seen just once. This specimen consisted of PBMCs from blood, obtained around 14 days before vaccination. All receptors come from a man aged 45-65 years who received an inactivated influenza vaccine.

This clonotype has just a few counts. Being one base from a much bigger clone, this may be a read error. The chain couples TRBV27 to TRBJ1-5; weak D call: TRBD1 (5 bases). The CDR3 sequence is 13 residues long. The germline gives CDR1 MNHEY, CDR2 SMNVEV (reference sequence). With 1 base removed from V and 6 bases from J, the gap between germline ends came to 7 bases. The CDR3 loop is CASSLWGGQPQHF. CDR3 sequence (DNA): TGTGCCAGCAGTTTATGGGGGGGTCAGCCCCAGCATTTT.

This clonotype was counted between two and nine times. The chain recombines TRBV5-1 with TRBJ2-7, with TRBD1 identical over 9 bases. The germline gives CDR1 SGHRS, CDR2 YFSETQ. V was clipped by 3 bases and J by 5 bases; unmatched bases: 3. The CDR3 covers 13 residues. As DNA, the CDR3 is TGCGCCAGCAGCTCGGGACAGGGTAACGAGCAGTACTTC. It is translated as CASSSGQGNEQYF.

V gene TRBV4-3 combines with J gene TRBJ2-3, with D maybe TRBD2 (5 bases). The CDR3 length is 13 residues. The V and J ends lost 3 bases and 6 bases respectively, with 10 bases between them. Germline CDR1 reads LGHNA; CDR2 reads YSLEER. The CDR3 DNA is TGCGCCAGCAGCCAGGCTCCGGGGGATACGCAGTATTTT. Its protein product is CASSQAPGDTQYF.

The sample holds a few counts of this clonotype. The V and J genes are TRBV5-6 and TRBJ2-1; tentatively, D is TRBD1 or TRBD2 (7 bases each). CDR1 is SGHDT and CDR2 is YYEEEE in the germline V gene. CDR3 length: 12 amino acids. V was cut by 5 bases and J by 15 bases, with 18 bases left in between. CDR3 sequence (DNA): TGTGCCAGCAGTTCGGCAGGGGGGGTTTCGTTCTTC. This gives the protein CASSSAGGVSFF.

CDR3 in DNA: TGCAGCGCCTGGAGGGGTGGTGGCTATGGCTACACCTTC. Residues: CSAWRGGGYGYTF. V usage is TRBV29-1 and J usage is TRBJ1-2; D is possibly TRBD1 (5 bases). The CDR3 totals 13 residues. With 7 bases removed from V and 4 bases from J, the gap between germline ends came to 16 bases. Germline V gives CDR1 SQVTM, CDR2 ANQGSEA. Variable domain in full (rest from reference TRBV29-1 and TRBJ1-2): SAVISQKPSRDICQRGTSLTIQCQVDSQVTMMFWYRQQPGQSLTLIATANQGSEATYESGFVIDKFPISRPNLTFSTLTVSNMSPEDSSIYLCSAWRGGGYGYTFGSGTRLTVV.

This clonotype was seen a handful of times. The rearrangement links TRBV28 to TRBJ2-7; D is uncertain. CDR3 length: 12 residues. Germline V gene lookup returns CDR1 MDHEN and CDR2 SYDVKM. V dropped 6 bases and J dropped 2 bases, with 8 bases sitting between them. The CDR3 sequence: CASSDLTYEQYF. The CDR3 coding sequence is TGTGCCAGCAGCGACCTGACCTACGAGCAGTACTTC.

This clonotype has just a few counts. V and J are TRBV12-3 or TRBV12-4 and TRBJ2-6; a weak D match, TRBD1 (6 bases). Trimming removed 8 bases from V and 2 bases from J, with 10 bases in between. The CDR3 totals 14 residues. The CDR3 region has the DNA TGTGCCAGCGGGACAACGGCTGGGGCCAACGTCCTGACTTTC. Its protein is CASGTTAGANVLTF.

The rearrangement links TRBV28 to TRBJ2-1, with D possibly being TRBD1 or TRBD2 (5 bases each). The CDR3 runs 18 residues. V lost 2 bases and J lost 2, with 19 bases in between. Germline-derived CDR1 and CDR2 are MDHEN and SYDVKM. The CDR3 nucleotides read TGTGCCAGCAGTTTAAGCTTAAGGGGACCACAAACCTACAATGAGCAGTTCTTC. Amino acids: CASSLSLRGPQTYNEQFF.

This clonotype has only a few counts. V gene TRBV25-1 combines with J gene TRBJ1-2, with TRBD1 as a possible D gene (6 bases). Germline-derived CDR1 and CDR2 are MGHDK and SYGVNS. V lost 1 base to trimming and J lost 5 bases, with 17 bases between them. This CDR3 has 16 residues. For the CDR3, the DNA is TGTGCCAGCAGTGAATTCCGGACAGACGAGGGATATGGCTACACCTTC. This translates into CASSEFRTDEGYGYTF.

The rearrangement uses TRBV7-8 and TRBJ2-3; no firm D call. The germline V and J ends were trimmed by 5 bases and 11 bases, with 20 bases remaining between them. CDR1 and CDR2 (germline): SGHVS, FQNEAQ. CDR3 size: 14 residues. In DNA form, the CDR3 reads TGTGCCAGCAGCCCTTATGTGGGCGCAAACGGGCAGTATTTT. Its protein is CASSPYVGANGQYF.

This chain joins TRBV3-1 and TRBJ1-4, with D possibly TRBD1 on 5 matching bases. Germline V gene sequence: CDR1 LGHDT, CDR2 YNNKEL (reference sequence). The CDR3 length is 14 residues. V was pared by 4 bases and J by 8 bases, with 14 bases between. Here the CDR3 DNA reads TGTGCCAGCAGCCCCACCCGGCAGGGAGAAAAACTGTTTTTT. Encoded protein: CASSPTRQGEKLFF. Combining the CDR3 with reference TRBV3-1 and TRBJ1-4 gives the whole variable domain DTAVSQTPKYLVTQMGNDKSIKCEQNLGHDTMYWYKQDSKKFLKIMFSYNNKELIINETVPNRFSPKSPDKAHLNLHINSLELGDSAVYFCASSPTRQGEKLFFGSGTQLSVL.

This clonotype turned up a few times. The chain combines TRBV28 with TRBJ1-4; a possible D gene is TRBD1 (6 bases). Trimming took 7 bases from V and 4 from J, leaving 19 bases between them. This CDR3 contains 16 residues. Germline CDR1 and CDR2: MDHEN and SYDVKM. The CDR3 is CASTSEDSVVNEKLFF. The CDR3 coding sequence is TGTGCCAGCACCTCGGAGGACAGTGTGGTTAATGAAAAACTGTTTTTT.

V gene TRBV5-6 combines with J gene TRBJ2-3; 9 nucleotides match TRBD1. The CDR3 runs to 17 residues. Looked up from germline, CDR1 is SGHDT and CDR2 is YYEEEE. J gave up 2 bases and V 6 bases, and 13 bases lay outside the gene matches. CDR3 amino acids: CASMGDRVWSPTDTQYF. CDR3 coding DNA: TGTGCCAGCATGGGGGACAGGGTATGGAGCCCCACAGATACGCAGTATTTT.

This clonotype has a handful of counts. V and J are TRBV28 and TRBJ1-1; a possible D gene is TRBD1 (5 bases). Trimming removed 8 bases at V and 1 base at J, with 17 bases between. This CDR3 spans 15 amino acids. Germline loops: CDR1 MDHEN, CDR2 SYDVKM. CDR3 protein: CASFSPGMGNTEAFF. In DNA form, the CDR3 reads TGTGCCAGCTTTTCCCCAGGGATGGGGAACACTGAAGCTTTCTTT.

The gene calls are TRBV25-1 and TRBJ2-1, with 10 bases matching TRBD1. The V gene's germline CDR1 is MGHDK and CDR2 SYGVNS. The CDR3 consists of 15 residues. The junction had 18 bases not matched to a gene; V was cut back by 10 bases and J by 12 bases. CDR3 DNA sequence: TGTGCCACGGGGCAATCACGGACAGGGGGAGGTGGGCAGTTCTTC. Its protein is CATGQSRTGGGGQFF. Full variable domain (missing parts from reference TRBV25-1 and TRBJ2-1): EADIYQTPRYLVIGTGKKITLECSQTMGHDKMYWYQQDPGMELHLIHYSYGVNSTEKGDLSSESTVSRIRTEHFPLTLESARPSHTSQYLCATGQSRTGGGGQFFGPGTRLTVL.

This clonotype has a handful of counts. The V call is TRBV6-1, the J call TRBJ2-2, with a weak D call TRBD2 (6 bases). Trimming removed 6 bases from V and 4 bases from J, with 15 bases in between. Germline CDR1 and CDR2: MNHNS and SASEGT. The CDR3 sequence is 15 residues long. The CDR3: CASSPGWRGTGELFF. The CDR3, as DNA: TGTGCCAGCAGCCCCGGGTGGAGGGGCACCGGGGAGCTGTTTTTT.